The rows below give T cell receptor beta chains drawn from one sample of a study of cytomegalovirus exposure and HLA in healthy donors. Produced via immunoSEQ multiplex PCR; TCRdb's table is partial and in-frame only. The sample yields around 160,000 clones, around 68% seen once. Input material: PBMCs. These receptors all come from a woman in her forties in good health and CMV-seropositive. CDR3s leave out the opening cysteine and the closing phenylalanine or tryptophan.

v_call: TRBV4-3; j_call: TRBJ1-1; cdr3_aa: ASSQVFGETEAF
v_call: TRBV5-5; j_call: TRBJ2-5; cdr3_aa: ASSSRGQETQY
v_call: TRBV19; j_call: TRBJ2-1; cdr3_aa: ASSMSPTNEQF
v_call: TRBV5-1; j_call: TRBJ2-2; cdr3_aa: ASSTRQGPLSGELF
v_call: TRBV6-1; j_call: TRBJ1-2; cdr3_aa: ASRPGQGNYGYT
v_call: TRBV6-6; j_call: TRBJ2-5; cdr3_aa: ASSTPAGVETQY
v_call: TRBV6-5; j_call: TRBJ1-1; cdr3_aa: ASTRTGNMNTEAF
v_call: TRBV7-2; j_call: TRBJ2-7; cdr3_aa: ASSLLAGGPYEQY
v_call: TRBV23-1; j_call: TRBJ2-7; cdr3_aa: ASSHRNWTGTGRIWRGSYEQY
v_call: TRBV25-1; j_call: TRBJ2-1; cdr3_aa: ASSDETSRGF
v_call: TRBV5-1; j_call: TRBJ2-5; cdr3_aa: ASSYGTGQQTQY
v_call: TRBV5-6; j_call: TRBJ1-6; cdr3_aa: ASSPQTGGNNSPLP
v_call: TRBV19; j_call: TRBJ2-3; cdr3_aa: ASSIVDTDTQY
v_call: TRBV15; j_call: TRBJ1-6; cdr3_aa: ATSRVPNPGTVGSAISPLH
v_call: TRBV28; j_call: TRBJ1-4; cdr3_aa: ASSSLLGEKLF
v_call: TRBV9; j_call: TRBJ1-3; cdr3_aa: ASSPLQSGGNTIY
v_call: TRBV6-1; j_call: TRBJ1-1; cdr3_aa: ASRFPGKDTEAF
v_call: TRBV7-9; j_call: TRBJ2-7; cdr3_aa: ASSRGSRGPRQY
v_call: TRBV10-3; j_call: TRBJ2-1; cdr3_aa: AISSGAGTYNEQF
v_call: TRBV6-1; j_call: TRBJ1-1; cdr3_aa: ASSFLPTGKAEAF
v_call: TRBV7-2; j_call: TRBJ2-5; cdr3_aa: ASSLGRDLQETQY
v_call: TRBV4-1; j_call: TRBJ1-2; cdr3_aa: ASSQDTSGTAIYGYT
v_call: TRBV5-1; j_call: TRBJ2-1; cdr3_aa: ASSLQAGEGYNEQF
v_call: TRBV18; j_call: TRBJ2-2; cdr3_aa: ASSPGTVHGELF
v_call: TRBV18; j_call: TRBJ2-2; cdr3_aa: ASSPPVADTITGELF
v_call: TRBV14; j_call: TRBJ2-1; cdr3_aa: ASSPLTGSGESDEQF
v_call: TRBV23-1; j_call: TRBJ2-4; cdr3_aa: ASRQGLANDIRY